A single T cell receptor beta chain is shown here with its context. This entry belongs to a study of blood T cell repertoires in COVID-19. Whole-study context: Both acute and convalescent COVID-19 samples were obtained from the United States, Italy and Spain.

Data came from immunoSEQ multiplex PCR; TCRdb stores just in-frame clones and leaves some out. The profile covers 25,000 to 30,000 clones, with 85% to 95% appearing a single time and 0.65% to 0.95% taken by the ten largest. Germline CDR1 SEHNR, CDR2 FQNEAQ (reference sequence). The CDR3 has 16 amino acids. Between the trimmed V and J ends, which lost 5 bases and 10 bases, there was a span of 23 bases. Seattle-derived patients entered the study during active infection and were followed longitudinally. The V call is TRBV7-9, the J call TRBJ1-4, with a possible D match to TRBD1 (5 bases). What was sequenced was peripheral blood. The source of this sequence is a woman in her 70s with COVID-19, enrolled during active disease. DNA for the CDR3: TGTGCCAGCAGCCCCAGCCTCAGGACACCTAAAGGAAAACTGTTTTTT. This encodes CASSPSLRTPKGKLFF.